The T cell receptor (beta chain) under discussion was sequenced for a study of CD4 T cells in relation to SARS-CoV-2 and coronaviruses. Overall study context: After roughly eleven days of antigen culture, PBMC TCR beta CDR3s were sequenced. Median patient age was approximately 38 years, spanning 21 to 72 years.

Sequencing was performed with immunoSEQ multiplex PCR; in TCRdb, only in-frame clones are kept and a portion is missing. The repertoire holds about 36,000 clones, 77% seen once, with over 20% in the top ten. Trimming at V came to 1 base and at J to 1 base, leaving 4 bases not matched to a gene. Germline values: CDR1 SGHAT, CDR2 FQNNGV. The CDR3 consists of 16 residues. Only one count was recorded for this clone. What it binds is unknown. 9.4 x 10^4 or so naive or memory CD4+ cells were cultured with CEF peptides for about 10 days. Findings of the study overall: Samples before the pandemic and after infection were not matched within any donor.

The source is an adult with COVID-19. The rearrangement uses TRBV11-2 and TRBJ2-3; 8 bases line up with TRBD2. Material: memory CD4+ T cells from PBMCs, cultured in vitro. The CDR3 DNA sequence: TGTGCCAGCAGCTTAGCATCACTAGCGGGCACAGATACGCAGTATTTT. It translates to CASSLASLAGTDTQYF.